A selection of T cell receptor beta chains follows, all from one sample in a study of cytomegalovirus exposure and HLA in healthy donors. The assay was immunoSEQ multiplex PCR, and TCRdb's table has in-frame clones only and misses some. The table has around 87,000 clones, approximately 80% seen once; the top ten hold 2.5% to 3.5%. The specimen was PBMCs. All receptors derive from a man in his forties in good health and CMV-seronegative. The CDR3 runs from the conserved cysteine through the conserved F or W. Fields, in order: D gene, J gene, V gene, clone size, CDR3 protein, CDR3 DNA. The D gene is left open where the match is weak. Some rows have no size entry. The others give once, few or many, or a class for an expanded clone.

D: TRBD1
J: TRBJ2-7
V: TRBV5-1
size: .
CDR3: CASSLTGDEQYF
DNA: TGCGCCAGCAGTTTAACAGGGGACGAGCAGTACTTC

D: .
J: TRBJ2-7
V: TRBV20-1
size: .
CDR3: CSADSYEQYF
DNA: TGCAGTGCCGACAGCTACGAGCAGTACTTC

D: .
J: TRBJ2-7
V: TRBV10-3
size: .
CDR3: CAISERSGWQGYEQYF
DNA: TGTGCCATCAGTGAGCGGAGTGGGTGGCAGGGTTACGAGCAGTACTTC

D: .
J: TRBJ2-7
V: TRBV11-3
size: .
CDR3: CASSLTNCEQYF
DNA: TGTGCCAGCAGCTTAACCAACTGCGAGCAGTACTTC

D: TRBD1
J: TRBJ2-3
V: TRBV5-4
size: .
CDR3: CASRGQGSVDTQYF
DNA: TGTGCCAGCAGGGGACAGGGAAGTGTAGATACGCAGTATTTT

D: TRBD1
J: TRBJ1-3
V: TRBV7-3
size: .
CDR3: CASSSRGGTETGNTIYF
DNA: TGTGCCAGCAGCTCGCGGGGGGGGACAGAAACTGGAAACACCATATATTTT

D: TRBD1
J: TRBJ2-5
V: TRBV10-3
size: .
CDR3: CAIRTGLEQETQYF
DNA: TGTGCCATCAGGACAGGGCTAGAACAAGAGACCCAGTACTTC

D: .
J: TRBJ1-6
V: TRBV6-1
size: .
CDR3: CAGGGHSPLHF
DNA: TGTGCCGGGGGGGGGCATTCACCCCTCCACTTT

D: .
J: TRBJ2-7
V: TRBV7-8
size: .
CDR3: CASSGVRGEQYF
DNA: TGTGCCAGCAGCGGGGTAAGGGGCGAGCAGTACTTC

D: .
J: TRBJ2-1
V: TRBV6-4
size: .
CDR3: CASSEGGASYNEQFF
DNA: TGTGCCAGCAGTGAAGGGGGGGCATCCTACAATGAGCAGTTCTTC

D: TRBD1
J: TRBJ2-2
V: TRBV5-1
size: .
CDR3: CASSLVDREAGELFF
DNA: TGCGCCAGCAGCTTGGTGGACAGGGAGGCCGGGGAGCTGTTTTTT

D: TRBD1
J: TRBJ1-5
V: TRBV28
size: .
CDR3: CASTTARTGVSNQPQHF
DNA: TGTGCCAGCACTACAGCAAGGACAGGGGTCAGCAATCAGCCCCAGCATTTT

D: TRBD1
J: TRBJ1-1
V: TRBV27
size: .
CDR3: CASRMTGMNTEAFF
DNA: TGTGCCAGCAGAATGACAGGGATGAACACTGAAGCTTTCTTT

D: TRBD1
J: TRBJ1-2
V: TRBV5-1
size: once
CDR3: CASSLNTGGAGGYTF
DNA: TGCGCCAGCAGCTTGAACACAGGGGGCGCGGGTGGCTACACCTTC

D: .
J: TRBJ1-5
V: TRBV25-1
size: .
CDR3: CASSFGGAQHF
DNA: TGTGCCAGCAGTTTCGGAGGGGCCCAGCATTTT

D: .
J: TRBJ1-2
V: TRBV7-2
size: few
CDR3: CASSRTGAGAYGYTF
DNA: TGTGCCAGCAGCCGGACTGGCGCGGGGGCCTATGGCTACACCTTC

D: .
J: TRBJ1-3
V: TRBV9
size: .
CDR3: CASSPSGRAGNTIYF
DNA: TGTGCCAGCAGCCCATCGGGAAGGGCAGGAAACACCATATATTTT

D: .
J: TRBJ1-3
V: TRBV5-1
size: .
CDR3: CASGLADYGNTIYF
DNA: TGCGCCAGCGGACTCGCGGACTATGGAAACACCATATATTTT

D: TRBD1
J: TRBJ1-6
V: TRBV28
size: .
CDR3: CASSLPGTGSSPLHF
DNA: TGTGCCAGCAGTTTACCCGGGACAGGGAGTTCACCCCTCCACTTT

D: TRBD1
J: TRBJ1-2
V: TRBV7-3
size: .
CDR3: CASSLGDRRRGGYTF
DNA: TGTGCCAGCAGCTTAGGGGACAGGAGACGTGGTGGCTACACCTTC

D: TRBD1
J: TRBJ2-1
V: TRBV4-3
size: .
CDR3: CASSQALLTGDNEQFF
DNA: TGCGCCAGCAGCCAAGCCCTCTTGACAGGGGACAATGAGCAGTTCTTC

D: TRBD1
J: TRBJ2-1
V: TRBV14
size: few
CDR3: CASSRPTGLQQFF
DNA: TGTGCCAGCAGCCGACCGACAGGGCTCCAGCAGTTCTTC

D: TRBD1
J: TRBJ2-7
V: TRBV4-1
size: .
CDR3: CASSPGGWNEQYF
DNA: TGCGCCAGCAGCCCAGGGGGCTGGAACGAGCAGTACTTC

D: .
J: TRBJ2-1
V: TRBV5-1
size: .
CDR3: CASSSRDLSNEQFF
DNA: TGCGCCAGCAGCTCGCGGGACCTCAGCAATGAGCAGTTCTTC

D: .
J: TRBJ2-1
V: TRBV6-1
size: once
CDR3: CASSDLDNYEQFF
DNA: TGTGCCAGCAGTGACCTCGATAACTATGAGCAGTTCTTC